Included here is one T cell receptor beta chain sequence, with context. Its target is unknown. The immunoSEQ assay was v3. Survey-level samples got approximately 1.8 million read pairs; deep-level samples got about 5-6.5 million. Only in-frame clones appear in the TCRdb table, and some are missing; sequencing was by immunoSEQ multiplex PCR. The sample has about 32,000 clones; about 70% are singletons. These data belong to a study of TIL therapy for anti-PD-1-resistant metastatic lung cancer. Across the study: Median patient age was about 50, ranging about 35-80 years.

As for time point: pre-treatment sample, taken before nivolumab and TIL therapy. Study-wide findings and caveats: After infusion, TIL clonotypes partly replaced peripheral T cells and declined over months. This highly selected cohort may not generalize to typical lung cancer patients.

The sample here was blood, taken at baseline. The sequence was obtained from a woman aged 30 to 85 with non-small cell lung cancer.

The CDR3 coding sequence is TGCGCCAGCAGCCCGGCCAGGGATAGCACCGGGGAGCTGTTTTTT. This gives the protein CASSPARDSTGELFF. This rearrangement joins TRBV5-1 to TRBJ2-2; possible D gene TRBD1, 5 bases. V was shortened by 4 bases and J by 4 bases, with 14 bases between the two germline ends. Germline V gene data show CDR1 as SGHRS and CDR2 as YFSETQ. CDR3 length equals 15 residues. The complete variable domain, with remaining parts taken from reference TRBV5-1 and TRBJ2-2, reads KAGVTQTPRYLIKTRGQQVTLSCSPISGHRSVSWYQQTPGQGLQFLFEYFSETQRNKGNFPGRFSGRQFSNSRSEMNVSTLELGDSALYLCASSPARDSTGELFFGEGSRLTVL.